The source of this T cell receptor (beta chain) is a study of T cells in Graves' hyperthyroidism and ophthalmopathy. As for the study in general: Peripheral blood was acquired at first diagnosis, ahead of any therapy whatsoever. Whole-study results and caveats: Most thyroid-expanded clonotypes above 0.001 were also found in blood.

This clonotype was detected ten times or more. Its target is unknown. The investigators amplified TCR beta CDR3 regions from RNA transcripts. When the TCR CDR3 underwent first-round RT-PCR, the HTBI primer set was used. TCRdb fed the multiplex PCR reads into MiXCR, producing one record per CDR3 protein. The sample yields under 400,000 distinct CDR3 sequences, 18% seen once. Disease duration was under 3 months in the ophthalmopathy patients, who also had a Clinical Activity Score of at least 3 and a NOSPECS grade of at least 4. Uncontrolled infections, other autoimmune diseases, pregnancy or lactation led to exclusion of patients. Germline assignment: CDR1 LNHNV and CDR2 YYDKDF (reference sequence). The V and J ends lost 0 bases and 3 bases respectively, with 12 bases between them. This CDR3 is built from 15 residues.

This receptor was obtained from a woman aged 40 to 55 with Graves' ophthalmopathy. Material: blood. The chain has TRBV15 and TRBJ2-7; D may be TRBD2 (6 bases). The CDR3 reads CATSRDMEGDYEQYF. The CDR3 bases are TGTGCCACCAGCAGAGATATGGAGGGTGACTACGAGCAGTACTTC.